The 12 T cell receptor beta chains presented below share a single source sample, sequenced in a study of T-cell memory formation after mild COVID-19. MiXCR, run by TCRdb on the 5' RACE reads, gives a single entry per CDR3 protein. Of some 150,000 distinct CDR3 sequences listed, approximately 21% were seen once; the top ten hold over 2%. Source material: PBMCs or a T cell subset sorted from them (not recorded which). These receptors were collected from an adult woman who had mild COVID-19 (a few samples of this study predate the infection). Cell type and time point are not known.

The chain carries TRBV20-1 and TRBJ2-1; D is perhaps TRBD1 (6 bases). V was trimmed by 5 bases and J by 4 bases, leaving 18 bases between them. Germline V gene lookup returns CDR1 DFQATT and CDR2 SNEGSKA (reference sequence). The CDR3 is 15 amino acids. DNA for the CDR3: TGCAGTGCTTCCCCCAGGGGCAGGCTTTACAATGAGCAGTTCTTC. It encodes CSASPRGRLYNEQFF.

The J gene is TRBJ1-1, the V gene TRBV15, with 7 bases identical to TRBD1. The germline CDR1 and CDR2 sequences are LNHNV and YYDKDF (reference sequence). The CDR3 sequence is 15 residues long. V shed 8 bases, J shed 3 bases, and the junction held 12 bases outside the gene matches. The CDR3 region has the DNA TGTGCCACCCGCCTAGACAGGGTGCTTTACACTGAAGCTTTCTTT. This encodes CATRLDRVLYTEAFF.

In its sample, this clonotype was seen a few times. V is TRBV7-3 and J is TRBJ2-3, with 8 bases fitting TRBD2. CDR1 is SGHTA, CDR2 FQGTGA, per germline. V trimming: 6 bases; J trimming: 0 bases; junction bases outside the gene matches: 5. This CDR3 spans 15 amino acids. The CDR3 region has the DNA TGTGCCAGCAGTCCAAGCGGGGGCAGCACAGATACGCAGTATTTT. Translated, it gives CASSPSGGSTDTQYF.

This clonotype was observed many times. The chain uses TRBV20-1 and TRBJ2-2, with 9 positions matching TRBD2. This CDR3 spans 18 amino acids. V lost 1 base, J lost 1 base, and 10 bases stayed unmatched. Germline V CDR1 and CDR2: DFQATT, SNEGSKA (reference sequence). Here the CDR3 DNA reads TGCAGTGCTAGAGTTAGCGGGGGCCGAGACTGGAACACCGGGGAGCTGTTTTTT. Amino acids: CSARVSGGRDWNTGELFF.

The gene calls are TRBV7-9 and TRBJ1-1; no reliable D call. V was clipped by 2 bases and J by 1 base, with 11 bases between them. CDR3 length: 15 residues. Germline V gives CDR1 SEHNR, CDR2 FQNEAQ (reference sequence). The CDR3 protein is CASSLSGVENTEAFF. The CDR3 DNA follows: TGTGCCAGCAGCTTAAGCGGAGTGGAGAACACTGAAGCTTTCTTT.

This clonotype was observed a few times. The rearrangement joins TRBV20-1 to TRBJ1-1; TRBD1 might be the D (6 bases). V was pared by 0 bases and J by 4 bases, with 15 bases between. Germline CDR1 is DFQATT and CDR2 is SNEGSKA (reference sequence). The CDR3 runs to 15 residues. The CDR3 region has the DNA TGCAGTGCTAGAGATTACAGGGTGGGGGGCACTGAAGCTTTCTTT. This translates into CSARDYRVGGTEAFF.

V gene TRBV29-1 combines with J gene TRBJ1-1, with D unresolved. The CDR3 consists of 11 residues. The V gene lost 4 bases and the J gene lost 7 bases, with 10 bases spanning the gap. CDR1 is SQVTM and CDR2 is ANQGSEA in the germline V gene. The CDR3 here is CSVVPGSEAFF. For the CDR3, the DNA is TGCAGCGTTGTACCCGGCAGTGAAGCTTTCTTT. Variable domain in full (rest from reference TRBV29-1 and TRBJ1-1): SAVISQKPSRDICQRGTSLTIQCQVDSQVTMMFWYRQQPGQSLTLIATANQGSEATYESGFVIDKFPISRPNLTFSTLTVSNMSPEDSSIYLCSVVPGSEAFFGQGTRLTVV.

This clonotype appeared once. The chain links TRBV3-1 to TRBJ2-7, with D possibly matching TRBD2 (5 bases). Looked up from germline, CDR1 is LGHDT and CDR2 is YNNKEL (reference sequence). V lost 3 bases and J 4 bases, leaving 10 bases between the germline ends. This CDR3 has 13 amino acids. The CDR3 sequence: CASSQTGWYEQYF. The CDR3 nucleotides read TGTGCCAGCAGCCAGACGGGATGGTACGAGCAGTACTTC.

This clonotype turned up a few times. This chain joins TRBV5-5 and TRBJ1-1; D is undetermined. This CDR3 spans 13 amino acids. The V end lost 5 bases, the J end lost 2 bases, and 10 bases lay between the germline ends. Germline CDR1 and CDR2: SGHKS and YYEKEE (reference sequence). CDR3 residues: CASSFQSNTEAFF. In nucleotides, the CDR3 is TGTGCCAGCAGTTTTCAGAGTAACACTGAAGCTTTCTTT. Full variable domain (missing parts from reference TRBV5-5 and TRBJ1-1): DAGVTQSPTHLIKTRGQQVTLRCSPISGHKSVSWYQQVLGQGPQFIFQYYEKEERGRGNFPDRFSARQFPNYSSELNVNALLLGDSALYLCASSFQSNTEAFFGQGTRLTVV.

Ten or more counts support this clonotype. The chain recombines TRBV20-1 with TRBJ2-7, with 12 positions matching TRBD2. V was pared by 3 bases and J by 5 bases, with 2 bases of the junction left unmatched. Germline CDR1 and CDR2: DFQATT and SNEGSKA (reference sequence). The CDR3 length is 13 residues. The CDR3 sequence: CSASRTSGNEQYF. In DNA, the CDR3 is TGCAGTGCTAGTAGGACTAGCGGGAACGAGCAGTACTTC.

This clonotype was seen more than once but under ten times. This chain joins TRBV3-1 and TRBJ2-7, with 10 bases matching TRBD1. Germline V gives CDR1 LGHDT, CDR2 YNNKEL (reference sequence). This CDR3 comprises 15 residues. V lost 5 bases and J lost 0; bases outside the gene matches: 4. CDR3 in amino acids: CASSRRDRGSYEQYF. The CDR3 DNA reads as TGTGCCAGCAGCAGACGGGACAGGGGCTCCTACGAGCAGTACTTC.

The chain carries TRBV7-2 and TRBJ2-1, with D unresolved. The CDR3 totals 13 residues. Germline-derived CDR1 and CDR2 are SGHTA and FQGNSA. Trimming stripped 4 bases from V and 8 bases from J, with 12 bases between. In nucleotides, the CDR3 is TGTGCCAGCAGCTCGTCCGCAAGGGATGAGCAGTTCTTC. Amino acids: CASSSSARDEQFF.